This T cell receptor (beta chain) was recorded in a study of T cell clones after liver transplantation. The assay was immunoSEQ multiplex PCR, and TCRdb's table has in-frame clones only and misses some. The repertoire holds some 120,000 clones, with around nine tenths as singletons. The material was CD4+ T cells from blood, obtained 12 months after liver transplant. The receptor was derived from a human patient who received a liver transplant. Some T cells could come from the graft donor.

As DNA, the CDR3 is TGTGCCAGCAGCTTAGCTGGGCGGACCACCGGGGAGCTGTTTTTT. It codes for CASSLAGRTTGELFF. The chain couples TRBV11-2 to TRBJ2-2; D gene unclear. Per germline, CDR1 SGHAT and CDR2 FQNNGV. The CDR3 is 15 residues long. The V end lost 1 base, the J end lost 4 bases, and 10 bases lay between the germline ends.